This T cell receptor (beta chain) was captured by sequencing in a study of shared clonotypes between healthy human individuals. About the research overall: CD4 naive cells filled three plates per donor, CD4 memory three, CD8 naive two and CD8 memory one.

Study-level findings and limits: Estimated richness values were generally larger in naive subsets than in memory subsets. It was only blood that was sampled, and tissue repertoires likely differ.

Trimming cost V 5 bases and J 1 base, with 6 bases left between them. This CDR3 contains 14 residues. CDR1 LNHDA and CDR2 SQIVND come from the germline V gene (reference sequence). For this clone: Its antigen remains unknown. Other DNA sequences within the sample encode an identical CDR3.

The authors loaded 200 ng DNA, about 30,000 T cell genomes, into sorted-subset replicate PCRs. Libraries were prepared by immunoSEQ multiplex PCR; TCRdb keeps only in-frame clonotypes and omits some of them. The sample lists roughly 520,000 clones, roughly 95% occurring once. The clonotype originates from a woman in her 30s in good health. The rearrangement joins TRBV19 to TRBJ2-6; D perhaps matches TRBD1 (5 bases). The sequenced sample was naive CD4+ T cells sorted from blood. Documented subset: CD45RA+ positively selected. The chain's CDR3 is CASSPGSGANVLTF. DNA of the CDR3: TGTGCCAGTAGTCCAGGGTCTGGGGCCAACGTCCTGACTTTC. Drawing the rest from reference TRBV19 and TRBJ2-6, the complete variable domain is DGGITQSPKYLFRKEGQNVTLSCEQNLNHDAMYWYRQDPGQGLRLIYYSQIVNDFQKGDIAEGYSVSREKKESFPLTVTSAQKNPTAFYLCASSPGSGANVLTFGAGSRLTVL.